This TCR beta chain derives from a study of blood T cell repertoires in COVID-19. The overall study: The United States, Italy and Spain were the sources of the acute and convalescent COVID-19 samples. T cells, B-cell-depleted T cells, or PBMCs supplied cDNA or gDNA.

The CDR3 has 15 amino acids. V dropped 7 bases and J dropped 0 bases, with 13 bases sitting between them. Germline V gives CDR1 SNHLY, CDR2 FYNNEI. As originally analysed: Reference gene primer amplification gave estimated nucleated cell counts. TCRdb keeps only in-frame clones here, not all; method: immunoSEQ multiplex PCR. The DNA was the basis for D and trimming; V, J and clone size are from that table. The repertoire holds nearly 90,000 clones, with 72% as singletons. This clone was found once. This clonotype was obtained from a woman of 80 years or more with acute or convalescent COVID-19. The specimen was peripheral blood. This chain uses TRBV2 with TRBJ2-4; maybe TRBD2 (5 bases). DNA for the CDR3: TGTGCCAGCACCCCGGACGGACTAGCCAAAAACATTCAGTACTTC. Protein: CASTPDGLAKNIQYF.